The 18 T cell receptor beta chains below come from one sample, sequenced in a study of T cells in Graves' hyperthyroidism and ophthalmopathy. RNA transcripts were the template for amplifying TCR beta CDR3 regions. The HTBI set primed first-round TCR CDR3 RT-PCR. From the multiplex PCR reads, TCRdb called clonotypes with MiXCR, one entry per CDR3 protein. In the table there are about 640,000 distinct CDR3 sequences, 20% of which are singletons. Sequencing was carried out using blood. These receptor sequences come from a man aged 30 to 39 with Graves' ophthalmopathy.

Concerning this clonotype: A much larger clone lies a single base off, so this may be a read error. V usage is TRBV30 and J usage is TRBJ2-1; the match to TRBD2 covers 8 bases. The CDR3 extends over 15 amino acids. Germline V CDR1 and CDR2: GTSNPN, SVGIG (reference sequence). DNA for the CDR3: TGTGCCTGGAGTGTAAGTAGCGGGATCTACAATGAGCAGCTCTTC. Its protein product is CAWSVSSGIYNEQLF.

This clonotype was counted between two and nine times. The CDR3 sequence: CSALLAGGPPDTQYF. The CDR3 nucleotides are TGCAGTGCTCTTCTAGCGGGAGGGCCTCCAGATACGCAGTATTTT. J is TRBJ2-3 and V is TRBV20-1; 12 bases are a match to TRBD2. The CDR3 runs 15 residues. After removal of 5 bases from V and 4 bases from J, the junction contained 7 bases not matched to a gene. Germline CDR1 reads DFQATT; CDR2 reads SNEGSKA (reference sequence).

This clonotype was detected many times. The chain links TRBV13 to TRBJ2-1; D might be TRBD1 or TRBD2, each matching 6 bases. The germline CDR1 and CDR2 sequences are PRHDT and FYEKMQ (reference sequence). Trimming stripped 7 bases from V and 10 bases from J, with 17 bases between. The CDR3 length is 13 residues. In nucleotides, the CDR3 is TGTGCCAGCAACCGGTGGGGGGACACGGAGCAGTTCTTC. It yields the protein CASNRWGDTEQFF.

The V gene is TRBV6-2 or TRBV6-3, the J gene TRBJ2-7, with D perhaps matching TRBD1 (6 bases). The CDR3 extends over 15 amino acids. Deletions cut 2 bases from V and 2 bases from J, with 13 bases between. CDR1 MNHEY and CDR2 SVGEGT come from the germline V gene. DNA of the CDR3: TGTGCCAGCAGTTACCCTCGACAGGACACCTACGAGCAGTACTTC. Its protein is CASSYPRQDTYEQYF.

This clonotype was seen many times. This rearrangement joins TRBV5-1 to TRBJ2-1; 8 bases agree with TRBD1. The V and J ends lost 1 base and 8 bases, in that order; junction bases with no gene match: 2. CDR3 size: 13 residues. Germline V CDR1 and CDR2: SGHRS, YFSETQ. CDR3 residues: CASSLYRGDEQFF. The DNA for the CDR3 is TGCGCCAGCAGCTTGTACAGGGGGGATGAGCAGTTCTTC.

The rearrangement links TRBV7-2 to TRBJ1-6; the match to TRBD1 covers 8 bases. Germline CDR1 reads SGHTA; CDR2 reads FQGNSA. The CDR3 totals 19 residues. V trimming: 2 bases; J trimming: 1 base; junction bases outside the gene matches: 10. The CDR3 is CASSLIGGQGGSYNSPLHF. The CDR3 DNA reads TGTGCCAGCAGCTTAATAGGCGGACAGGGAGGGTCCTATAATTCACCCCTCCACTTT.

On this clonotype: This may be a read error: a much more frequent sequence differs by one nucleotide. This chain links TRBV28 with TRBJ2-7, with D possibly matching TRBD1 (5 bases). In germline, CDR1 is MDHEN, CDR2 SYDVKM. CDR3 length equals 12 residues. CDR3 DNA: TGTGCCAGCAGCTGGACACTCTACGGGCAGTACTTC. Translated, it gives CASSWTLYGQYF.

This clonotype was counted only a few times. Without the conserved terminal phenylalanine or tryptophan, this CDR3 likely stems from a read error. The rearrangement joins TRBV4-1 to TRBJ2-5; TRBD2 matches 11 bases. Per germline, CDR1 MGHRA and CDR2 YSYEKL. The trim removed 1 base at V and 1 base at J, leaving 8 bases unmatched. CDR3 length equals 18 residues. CDR3 region: CASSQAPPGTSGQETQYS. The CDR3, as DNA: TGCGCCAGCAGCCAAGCCCCACCCGGGACTAGCGGCCAAGAGACCCAGTACTCC.

The chain links TRBV20-1 to TRBJ2-7; D is perhaps TRBD2 (6 bases). Germline values: CDR1 DFQATT, CDR2 SNEGSKA (reference sequence). Trimming cost V 6 bases and J 2 bases, with 14 bases left between them. The CDR3 has 13 amino acids. The DNA of the CDR3 is TGCAGTGCCGGCGGGACTCTACCCTACGAGCAGTACTTC. Its protein is CSAGGTLPYEQYF.

This clonotype was seen ten or more times. This chain joins TRBV28 and TRBJ2-1, with 9 positions matching TRBD2. V lost 5 bases and J lost 3; bases outside the gene matches: 17. The CDR3 spans 19 residues. CDR1 is MDHEN and CDR2 is SYDVKM in the germline V gene. The CDR3 DNA reads TGTGCCAGCAGTCCCCGGGACACGACTAGCGGTATGTTCTACAATGAGCAGTTCTTC. Translated, it gives CASSPRDTTSGMFYNEQFF.

This clonotype occurred a few times. CDR3 nucleotides: TGTGCCAGTAGTGTCCTCTCCGGGGCCAACGTCCTGACTTTC. Its translation is CASSVLSGANVLTF. The chain recombines TRBV19 with TRBJ2-6; D uncertain. V lost 5 bases and J lost 4, with 9 bases in between. The CDR3 extends over 14 amino acids. CDR1 is LNHDA, CDR2 SQIVND, per germline (reference sequence).

This clonotype was seen many times. V usage is TRBV11-2 and J usage is TRBJ2-1, with TRBD2 identical over 8 bases. V lost 2 bases and J lost 9; bases outside the gene matches: 6. This CDR3 has 14 amino acids. CDR1 is SGHAT, CDR2 FQNNGV, per germline. CDR3 sequence reads: CASSLTSGPSEQFF. The CDR3 DNA is TGTGCCAGCAGCTTAACTAGCGGACCGAGTGAGCAGTTCTTC.

This clonotype was counted between two and nine times. V gene TRBV20-1 combines with J gene TRBJ1-1, with 7 bases lining up with TRBD1. The CDR3 has 17 amino acids. V shed 3 bases, J shed 0 bases, and the junction held 13 bases outside the gene matches. Germline lookup yields CDR1 DFQATT and CDR2 SNEGSKA (reference sequence). CDR3 residues: CSARVPGQRLVNTEAFF. In nucleotides, the CDR3 is TGCAGTGCTAGGGTCCCGGGACAGAGATTAGTGAACACTGAAGCTTTCTTT.

This clonotype has just a few counts. V usage is TRBV6-5 and J usage is TRBJ1-2; TRBD1 agrees at 9 bases. CDR3 length: 13 amino acids. Germline assignment: CDR1 MNHEY and CDR2 SVGAGI. Trimming removed 4 bases from V and 7 bases from J; junction bases left unmatched: 4. CDR3 residues: CASSSTGGSGYTF. CDR3 DNA sequence: TGTGCCAGCAGTTCCACAGGGGGCAGTGGCTACACCTTC.

This clonotype was seen repeatedly, ten times or more. This chain uses TRBV2 with TRBJ2-1; possibly TRBD1 or TRBD2 for D (6 bases each). The germline V gene encodes CDR1 SNHLY and CDR2 FYNNEI. This CDR3 contains 15 residues. V gave up 11 bases and J gave up 6 bases, with 23 bases separating them. The CDR3 sequence: CAVAGGGTNFNEQFF. The CDR3, as DNA: TGTGCCGTGGCCGGGGGCGGGACAAATTTCAATGAGCAGTTCTTC.

The rearrangement joins TRBV7-2 to TRBJ2-1; a possible D gene is TRBD2 (6 bases). The CDR3 extends over 13 amino acids. Trimming took 4 bases from V and 6 from J, leaving 10 bases between them. Looked up from germline, CDR1 is SGHTA and CDR2 is FQGNSA. CDR3 DNA sequence: TGTGCCAGCAGCTCTATGACTAGCAATGAGCAGTTCTTC. Translated: CASSSMTSNEQFF. The whole variable domain, remainder taken from reference TRBV7-2 and TRBJ2-1, is GAGVSQSPSNKVTEKGKDVELRCDPISGHTALYWYRQSLGQGLEFLIYFQGNSAPDKSGLPSDRFSAERTGGSVSTLTIQRTQQEDSAVYLCASSSMTSNEQFFGPGTRLTVL.

This clonotype was observed a few times. This chain links TRBV30 with TRBJ2-2; no reliable D call. Germline lookup yields CDR1 GTSNPN and CDR2 SVGIG (reference sequence). The CDR3 runs 14 residues. Trimming shortened V by 1 base and J by 1 base, and 7 bases separated the two germline ends. CDR3 DNA: TGTGCCTGGAGTGAGGATATGAACACCGGGGAGCTGTTTTTT. It is translated as CAWSEDMNTGELFF.

This clonotype was observed many times. The chain combines TRBV14 with TRBJ1-1, with D perhaps matching TRBD1 (5 bases). V was clipped by 4 bases and J by 3 bases, with 15 bases between them. The germline gives CDR1 SGHDN, CDR2 FVKESK. The CDR3 is made up of 15 amino acids. In nucleotides, the CDR3 is TGTGCCAGCAGCCCATGGGACGCCCTCCACACTGAAGCTTTCTTT. Encoded protein: CASSPWDALHTEAFF.